The rows below give T cell receptor beta chains drawn from one sample of a study of OX40 agonist ivuxolimab in advanced cancers. This table comes from immunoSEQ multiplex PCR, and its TCRdb copy is limited to in-frame clones, with some not included. The profile shows about 70,000 clones, 82% of them singletons. The sample here was CD4+ or CD8+ T cells sorted from blood, taken in a trial of the OX40 agonist ivuxolimab. The receptors stem from an adult with an advanced solid tumor such as melanoma, head and neck, liver or kidney cancer. Both conserved end residues are part of each CDR3. D genes are given only for firm matches. Clone size is stated in some rows and not others, as once, few, many or a class when expanded.

clone size	D gene	V gene	J gene	CDR3 protein	CDR3 DNA
medium-sized	TRBD1	TRBV6-5	TRBJ1-5	CASRGEGQYQPQHF	TGTGCCAGCAGGGGTGAGGGACAGTATCAGCCCCAGCATTTT
NA	NA	TRBV5-6	TRBJ1-3	CASSSIDRPTIYF	TGTGCCAGCAGCTCAATAGACCGCCCCACCATATATTTT
NA	NA	TRBV30	TRBJ2-1	CAWSVRDLQFF	TGTGCCTGGAGTGTACGCGACTTGCAGTTCTTC
NA	TRBD1	TRBV6-6	TRBJ1-5	CASSYGTGGQPQHF	TGTGCCAGCAGTTACGGGACAGGGGGCCAGCCCCAGCATTTT
NA	NA	TRBV5-6	TRBJ1-5	CASSLGGYSNQPQHF	TGTGCCAGCAGCTTAGGTGGTTATAGCAATCAGCCCCAGCATTTT
NA	NA	TRBV29-1	TRBJ2-1	CSGGLSINEQFF	TGCAGCGGGGGACTCAGTATCAATGAGCAGTTCTTC
once	TRBD1	TRBV14	TRBJ2-3	CASSQGTGRADTQYF	TGTGCCAGCAGCCAAGGGACAGGGCGCGCAGATACGCAGTATTTT
NA	TRBD1	TRBV28	TRBJ1-6	CASSRRAGQGFSPLHF	TGTGCCAGCAGCCGCCGCGCCGGACAGGGCTTTTCACCCCTCCACTTT
NA	TRBD2	TRBV7-2	TRBJ2-1	CASSFLTSGGYNEQFF	TGTGCCAGCAGCTTCCTCACTAGCGGGGGATACAATGAGCAGTTCTTC
NA	NA	TRBV21-1	TRBJ2-2	CASSTDQTGRNTGELFF	TGTGCCAGCAGCACGGATCAGACAGGGAGGAACACCGGGGAGCTGTTTTTT
NA	TRBD1	TRBV7-2	TRBJ1-4	CASSRGQSEKLFF	TGTGCCAGCAGCCGGGGACAGTCTGAAAAACTGTTTTTT
once	NA	TRBV6-6	TRBJ1-2	CASSYSGPEYGYTF	TGTGCCAGCAGTTACTCGGGGCCAGAGTATGGCTACACCTTC
NA	TRBD1	TRBV18	TRBJ1-1	CASSPGTERGAFF	TGTGCCAGCTCACCGGGGACAGAAAGGGGAGCTTTCTTT
NA	NA	TRBV11-1	TRBJ1-1	CASSLTGGTEAFF	TGTGCCAGCAGCTTAACGGGGGGCACTGAAGCTTTCTTT
NA	TRBD1	TRBV30	TRBJ1-3	CAWADRGLGNTIYF	TGTGCCTGGGCGGACAGGGGGCTCGGAAACACCATATATTTT
NA	NA	TRBV19	TRBJ1-2	CASSRLPGNSYGYTF	TGTGCCAGTAGCCGCTTGCCGGGCAACTCCTATGGCTACACCTTC
NA	TRBD2	TRBV5-4	TRBJ2-2	CASSRESGANTGELFF	TGTGCCAGCAGCCGCGAGAGCGGGGCGAACACCGGGGAGCTGTTTTTT
NA	NA	TRBV18	TRBJ1-2	CASSPETGDYGYTF	TGTGCCAGCTCACCCGAGACAGGCGATTATGGCTACACCTTC
NA	TRBD1	TRBV18	TRBJ2-5	CASSSRTGQETQYF	TGTGCCAGCTCATCCCGGACAGGGCAAGAGACCCAGTACTTC
NA	NA	TRBV2	TRBJ1-1	CASSEGGLANTEAFF	TGTGCCAGCAGTGAGGGGGGACTGGCGAACACTGAAGCTTTCTTT
once	TRBD1	TRBV5-4	TRBJ1-3	CASSLGDRFSGNTIYF	TGTGCCAGCAGCTTGGGGGACAGGTTCTCTGGAAACACCATATATTTT
NA	NA	TRBV6-5	TRBJ2-7	CASSYYLGGTYEQYF	TGTGCCAGCAGTTACTATCTTGGGGGTACCTACGAGCAGTACTTC
NA	TRBD2	TRBV6-1	TRBJ2-5	CASSEYGTSGRLETQYF	TGTGCCAGCAGTGAATATGGGACTAGCGGGAGATTAGAGACCCAGTACTTC
few	TRBD1	TRBV27	TRBJ1-2	CASSLRGQGYTF	TGTGCCAGCAGTCTCAGGGGGCAAGGCTACACCTTC
NA	NA	TRBV21-1	TRBJ2-6	CASRTGVSLSGANVLTF	TGTGCCAGCAGGACGGGGGTTAGCCTCTCTGGGGCCAACGTCCTGACTTTC
NA	NA	TRBV6-1	TRBJ2-7	CASRAGGSSYEQYF	TGTGCCAGCAGGGCAGGGGGGAGCTCCTACGAGCAGTACTTC
NA	TRBD1	TRBV9	TRBJ2-5	CASSVGQGSQETQYF	TGTGCCAGCAGCGTAGGACAGGGCAGCCAAGAGACCCAGTACTTC